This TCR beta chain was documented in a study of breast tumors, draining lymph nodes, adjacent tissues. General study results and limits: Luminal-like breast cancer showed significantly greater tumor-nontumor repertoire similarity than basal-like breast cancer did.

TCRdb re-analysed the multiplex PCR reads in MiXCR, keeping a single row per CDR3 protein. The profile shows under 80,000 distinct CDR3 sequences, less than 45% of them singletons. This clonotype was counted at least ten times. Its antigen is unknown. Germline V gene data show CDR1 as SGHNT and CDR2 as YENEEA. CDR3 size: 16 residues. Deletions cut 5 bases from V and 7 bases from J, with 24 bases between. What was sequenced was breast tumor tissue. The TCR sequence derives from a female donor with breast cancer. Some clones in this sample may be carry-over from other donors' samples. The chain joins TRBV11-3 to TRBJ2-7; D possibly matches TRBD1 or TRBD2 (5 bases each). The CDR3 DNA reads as TGTGCCAGCAGCCAAACAGTCTCCGGATCCGGGGCGGAGCAGTACTTC. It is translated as CASSQTVSGSGAEQYF. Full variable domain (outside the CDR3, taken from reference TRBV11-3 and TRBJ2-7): EAGVVQSPRYKIIEKKQPVAFWCNPISGHNTLYWYLQNLGQGPELLIRYENEEAVDDSQLPKDRFSAERLKGVDSTLKIQPAELGDSAVYLCASSQTVSGSGAEQYFGPGTRLTVT.